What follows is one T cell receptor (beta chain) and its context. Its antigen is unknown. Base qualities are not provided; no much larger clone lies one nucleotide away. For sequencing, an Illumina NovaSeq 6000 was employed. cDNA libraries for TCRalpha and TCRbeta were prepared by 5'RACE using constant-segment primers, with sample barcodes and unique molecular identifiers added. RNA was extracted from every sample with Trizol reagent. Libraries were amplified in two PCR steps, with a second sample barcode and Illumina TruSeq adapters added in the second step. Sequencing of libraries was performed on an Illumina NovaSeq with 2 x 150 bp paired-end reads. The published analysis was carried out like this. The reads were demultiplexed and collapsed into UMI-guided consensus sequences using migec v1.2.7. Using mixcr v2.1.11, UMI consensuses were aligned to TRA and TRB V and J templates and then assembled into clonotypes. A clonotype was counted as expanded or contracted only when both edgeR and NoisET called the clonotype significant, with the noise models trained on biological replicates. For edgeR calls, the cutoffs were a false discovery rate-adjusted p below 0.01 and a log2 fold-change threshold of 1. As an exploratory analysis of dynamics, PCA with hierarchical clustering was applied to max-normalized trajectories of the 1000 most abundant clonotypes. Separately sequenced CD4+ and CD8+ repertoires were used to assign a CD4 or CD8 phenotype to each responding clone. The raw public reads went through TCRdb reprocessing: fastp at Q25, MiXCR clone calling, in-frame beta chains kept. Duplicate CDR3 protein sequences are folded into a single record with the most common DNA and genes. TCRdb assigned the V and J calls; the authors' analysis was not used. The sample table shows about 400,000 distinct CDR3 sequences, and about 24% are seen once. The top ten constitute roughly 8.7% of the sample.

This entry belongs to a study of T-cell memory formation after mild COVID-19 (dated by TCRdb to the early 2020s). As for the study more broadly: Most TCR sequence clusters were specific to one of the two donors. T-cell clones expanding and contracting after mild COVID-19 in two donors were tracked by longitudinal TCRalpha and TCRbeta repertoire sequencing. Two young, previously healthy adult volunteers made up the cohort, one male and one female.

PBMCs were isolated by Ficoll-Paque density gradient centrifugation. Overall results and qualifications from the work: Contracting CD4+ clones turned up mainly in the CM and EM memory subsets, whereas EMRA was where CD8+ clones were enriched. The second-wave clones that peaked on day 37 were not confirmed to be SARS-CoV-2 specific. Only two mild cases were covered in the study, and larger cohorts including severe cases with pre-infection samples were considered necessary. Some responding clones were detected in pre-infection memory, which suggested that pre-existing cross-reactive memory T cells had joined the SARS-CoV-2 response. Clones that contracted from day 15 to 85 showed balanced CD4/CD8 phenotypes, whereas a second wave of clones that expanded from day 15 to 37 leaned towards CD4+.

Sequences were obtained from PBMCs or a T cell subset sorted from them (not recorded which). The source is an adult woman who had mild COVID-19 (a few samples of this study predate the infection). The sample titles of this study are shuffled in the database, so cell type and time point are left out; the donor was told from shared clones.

CDR3 reads: CASSPLTTVPSYEQYF. The DNA sequence reads TGTGCCAGCTCACCACTAACGACTGTACCCTCCTACGAGCAGTACTTC. The rearranged segments are TRBV18 and TRBJ2-7; confidence is insufficient to name the D gene. The germline V gene specifies KGHSH as CDR1 and LQKENI as CDR2. The CDR3 goes from the cysteine to the phenylalanine over 16 residues. This entry keeps only the CDR3 DNA: 48 bases, framed from base 1. V drops 1 base and J drops 0 bases, leaving 13 bases in between. Full variable domain (CDR3 extended with the reference TRBV18 and TRBJ2-7 proteins): NAGVMQNPRHLVRRRGQEARLRCSPMKGHSHVYWYRQLPEEGLKFMVYLQKENIIDESGMPKERFSAEFPKEGPSILRIQQVVRGDSAAYFCASSPLTTVPSYEQYFGPGTRLTVT.